Shown below are 14 T cell receptor beta chains from a single sample sequenced in a study of cytomegalovirus exposure and HLA in healthy donors. The table came from immunoSEQ multiplex PCR; TCRdb's copy has only in-frame clones and leaves some out. The sample lists 250,000 to 350,000 clones; 88% were seen once. Material: PBMCs. These receptors all stem from a man aged 25 to 40 in good health and CMV-seronegative.

Comment on this clone: The sample has other DNA sequences that encode this CDR3 too. This sequence joins TRBV5-6 and TRBJ2-3; TRBD2 matches 10 bases. CDR1 and CDR2 (germline): SGHDT, YYEEEE. The CDR3 has 16 residues. Losses at the gene ends were 0 bases for V and 1 base for J; bases not matched to a gene: 2. The CDR3 DNA is TGTGCCAGCAGCTTGGGCCTAGCGGGGGGCACAGATACGCAGTATTTT. Translation gives CASSLGLAGGTDTQYF.

V is TRBV5-1 and J is TRBJ2-3, with D tentatively TRBD1 (5 bases). The CDR3 extends over 12 amino acids. Germline values: CDR1 SGHRS, CDR2 YFSETQ. Deletions cut 4 bases from V and 9 bases from J, with 12 bases between. In nucleotides, the CDR3 is TGCGCCAGCAGCCCATCAGGGTCGACGCAGTATTTT. Its translation is CASSPSGSTQYF.

The V gene is TRBV29-1, the J gene TRBJ2-7; weak D call: TRBD2 (6 bases). Germline CDR1 and CDR2: SQVTM and ANQGSEA. This CDR3 spans 15 amino acids. The V and J ends lost 5 bases and 2 bases respectively, with 19 bases between them. CDR3 loop: CSVLGPGLTAYEQYF. Written as DNA, the CDR3 is TGCAGCGTTTTAGGCCCGGGACTCACAGCCTACGAGCAGTACTTC.

This chain links TRBV7-2 with TRBJ2-7; D may be TRBD1 (5 bases). Germline assignment: CDR1 SGHTA and CDR2 FQGNSA. This CDR3 spans 13 amino acids. Trimming removed 4 bases from V and 5 bases from J, with 12 bases in between. Here the CDR3 DNA reads TGTGCCAGCAGCTCTCAGGGATTCAACGAGCAGTACTTC. Its translation is CASSSQGFNEQYF.

The CDR3 loop reads CATSRVPRVADTQYF. DNA of the CDR3: TGTGCCACCAGCAGAGTACCCAGGGTGGCAGATACGCAGTATTTT. The rearrangement uses TRBV15 and TRBJ2-3; D is perhaps TRBD1 (5 bases). The CDR3 runs 15 residues. The V gene lost 1 base and the J gene lost 4 bases, with 12 bases spanning the gap. Germline CDR1 and CDR2: LNHNV and YYDKDF (reference sequence).

The chain combines TRBV6-5 with TRBJ2-3; D call uncertain. Germline-derived CDR1 and CDR2 are MNHEY and SVGAGI. With 2 bases removed from V and 2 bases from J, the gap between germline ends came to 5 bases. The CDR3 is 13 residues long. In DNA form, the CDR3 reads TGTGCCAGCAGTTACAGCCCCACAGATACGCAGTATTTT. Its protein is CASSYSPTDTQYF.

This clone appeared once. J is TRBJ1-2 and V is TRBV2; tentatively, D is TRBD1 (6 bases). Germline-derived CDR1 and CDR2 are SNHLY and FYNNEI. Deletions cut 6 bases from V and 4 bases from J, with 15 bases between. The CDR3 totals 14 residues. CDR3 DNA: TGTGCCAGCAGCTCCCGGGGGGCGAGCTATGGCTACACCTTC. Its protein is CASSSRGASYGYTF.

The V gene is TRBV18, the J gene TRBJ1-1, with 10 positions matching TRBD1. Germline V lookup: CDR1 KGHSH, CDR2 LQKENI. Trimming at V came to 2 bases and at J to 5 bases, leaving 2 bases not matched to a gene. The CDR3 extends over 14 amino acids. CDR3 in DNA: TGTGCCAGCTCACCAGGACAGGGGGGAACTGAAGCTTTCTTT. Translating gives CASSPGQGGTEAFF.

The chain combines TRBV2 with TRBJ1-6; TRBD1 matches at 8 bases. Germline-derived CDR1 and CDR2 are SNHLY and FYNNEI. The CDR3 covers 14 residues. Trimming cost V 4 bases and J 10 bases; bases outside gene matches: 6. The DNA of the CDR3 is TGTGCCAGCAGTGGACAGGGGCCGGCGTCACCCCTCCACTTT. This gives the protein CASSGQGPASPLHF.

This clone appeared once. The J gene is TRBJ2-7, the V gene TRBV5-8; D is possibly TRBD2 (5 bases). The CDR3 extends over 14 amino acids. V was trimmed by 2 bases and J by 2 bases, leaving 11 bases between them. Germline V lookup: CDR1 SGHTS, CDR2 YDEGEE. The CDR3 DNA reads TGTGCCAGCAGCTTTGAGGACTCGACCTACGAGCAGTACTTC. This encodes CASSFEDSTYEQYF.

The count of this clone is one. For the CDR3, the DNA is TGTGCCACAACAGGACAGGCGAACACCGGGGAGCTGTTTTTT. Amino acid sequence: CATTGQANTGELFF. The chain has TRBV28 and TRBJ2-2; the match to TRBD1 covers 7 bases. V lost 10 bases, J lost 0 bases, and 5 bases stayed unmatched. The CDR3 is made up of 14 amino acids. The germline CDR1 and CDR2 sequences are MDHEN and SYDVKM.

This clone was counted between two and nine times. The chain joins TRBV5-1 to TRBJ1-1; D gene uncertain. Per the germline V gene, CDR1 is SGHRS and CDR2 is YFSETQ. Trimming cost V 4 bases and J 2 bases, with 9 bases left between them. The CDR3 runs 13 residues. In DNA form, the CDR3 reads TGCGCCAGCAGCCTAAACAGTAACACTGAAGCTTTCTTT. This translates into CASSLNSNTEAFF.

V and J are TRBV19 and TRBJ2-2, with D possibly TRBD2 on 6 matching bases. Germline V CDR1 and CDR2: LNHDA, SQIVND (reference sequence). V gave up 3 bases and J gave up 6 bases, with 14 bases separating them. The CDR3 sequence is 15 residues long. CDR3 in amino acids: CASSIGLAFAGELFF. The CDR3 DNA reads as TGTGCCAGTAGTATCGGCCTAGCGTTTGCCGGGGAGCTGTTTTTT.

This chain uses TRBV30 with TRBJ2-7, with 8 bases lining up with TRBD1. The V gene's germline CDR1 is GTSNPN and CDR2 SVGIG (reference sequence). V gave up 0 bases and J gave up 3 bases; unmatched junction bases: 4. This CDR3 region has 14 residues. DNA of the CDR3: TGTGCCTGGAGTGTACTCGGGACAGGCTACGAGCAGTACTTC. Amino acid sequence: CAWSVLGTGYEQYF.